The entry below gives a single TCR beta chain sequence along with its context. The CDR3 consists of 13 residues. V dropped 3 bases and J dropped 5 bases, with 10 bases sitting between them. CDR1 and CDR2 from the germline V gene are KGHSH and LQKENI. The data were obtained in a study of PD-1 blockade in mismatch repair-deficient tumors. This table comes from immunoSEQ multiplex PCR, and its TCRdb copy is limited to in-frame clones, with some not included. The sample lists under 75,000 clones, 70% to 90% seen once, with approximately 15% in the top ten. The rearrangement links TRBV18 to TRBJ1-2; perhaps TRBD1 as D (5 bases). The source is an adult with mismatch repair-deficient cancer. Sequenced material: peripheral blood, taken 52 weeks after starting pembrolizumab. For the CDR3, the DNA is TGTGCCAGCTCACCGGGTGGGACGTATGGCTACACCTTC. The encoded protein is CASSPGGTYGYTF.